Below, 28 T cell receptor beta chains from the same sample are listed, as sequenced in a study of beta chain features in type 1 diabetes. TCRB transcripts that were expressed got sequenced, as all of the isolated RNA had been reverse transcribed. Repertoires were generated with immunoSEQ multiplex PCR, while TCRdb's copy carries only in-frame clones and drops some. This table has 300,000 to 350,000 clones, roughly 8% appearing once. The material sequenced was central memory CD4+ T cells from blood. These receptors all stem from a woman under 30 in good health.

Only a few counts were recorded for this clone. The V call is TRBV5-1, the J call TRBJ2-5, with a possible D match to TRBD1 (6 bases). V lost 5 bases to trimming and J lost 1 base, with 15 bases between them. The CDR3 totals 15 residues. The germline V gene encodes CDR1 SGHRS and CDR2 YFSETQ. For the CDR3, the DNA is TGCGCCAGCAGTGCGACAGGTAACCGCCAAGAGACCCAGTACTTC. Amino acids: CASSATGNRQETQYF.

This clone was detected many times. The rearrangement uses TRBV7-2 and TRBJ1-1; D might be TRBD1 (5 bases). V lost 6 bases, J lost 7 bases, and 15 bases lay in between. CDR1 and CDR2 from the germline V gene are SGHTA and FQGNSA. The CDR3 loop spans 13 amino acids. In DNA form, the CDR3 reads TGTGCCAGCAGGACGCAGGGTCGAGGTGAAGCTTTCTTT. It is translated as CASRTQGRGEAFF.

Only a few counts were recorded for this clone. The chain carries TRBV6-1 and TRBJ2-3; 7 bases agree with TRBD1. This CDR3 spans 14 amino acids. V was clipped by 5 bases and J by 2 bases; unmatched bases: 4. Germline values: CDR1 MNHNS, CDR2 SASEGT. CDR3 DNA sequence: TGTGCCAGCAGTCGGGACAGTTCCACAGATACGCAGTATTTT. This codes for CASSRDSSTDTQYF.

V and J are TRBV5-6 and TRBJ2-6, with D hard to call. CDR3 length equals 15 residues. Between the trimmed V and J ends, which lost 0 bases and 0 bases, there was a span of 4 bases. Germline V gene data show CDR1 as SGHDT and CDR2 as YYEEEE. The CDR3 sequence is CASSLVPSGANVLTF. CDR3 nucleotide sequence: TGTGCCAGCAGCTTGGTTCCCTCTGGGGCCAACGTCCTGACTTTC.

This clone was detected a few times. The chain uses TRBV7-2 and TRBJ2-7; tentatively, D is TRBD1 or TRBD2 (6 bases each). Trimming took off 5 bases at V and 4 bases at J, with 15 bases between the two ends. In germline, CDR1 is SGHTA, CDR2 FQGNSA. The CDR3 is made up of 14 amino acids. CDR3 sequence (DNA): TGTGCCAGCAGCACCGGCCGGGGGCAGTACGAGCAGTACTTC. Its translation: CASSTGRGQYEQYF.

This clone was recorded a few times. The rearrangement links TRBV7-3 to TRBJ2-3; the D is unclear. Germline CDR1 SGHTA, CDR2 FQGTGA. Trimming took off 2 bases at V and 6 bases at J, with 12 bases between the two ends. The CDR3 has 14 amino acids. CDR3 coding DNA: TGTGCCAGCAGCTTACCTGATAGATCGGATACGCAGTATTTT. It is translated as CASSLPDRSDTQYF.

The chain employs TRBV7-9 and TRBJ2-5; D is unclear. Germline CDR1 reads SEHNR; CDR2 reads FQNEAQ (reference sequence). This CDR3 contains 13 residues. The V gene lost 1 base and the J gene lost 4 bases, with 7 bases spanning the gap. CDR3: CASSLEDLETQYF. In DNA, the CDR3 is TGTGCCAGCAGCTTAGAGGACCTAGAGACCCAGTACTTC.

CDR3 region: CSVVTRARLFLSYNEQFF. As DNA, the CDR3 is TGCAGCGTTGTAACTAGGGCCCGATTATTTTTGTCCTACAATGAGCAGTTCTTC. The chain has TRBV29-1 and TRBJ2-1; D may be TRBD2 (5 bases). V was pared by 4 bases and J by 1 base, with 23 bases between. This CDR3 region has 18 residues. Per germline, CDR1 SQVTM and CDR2 ANQGSEA.

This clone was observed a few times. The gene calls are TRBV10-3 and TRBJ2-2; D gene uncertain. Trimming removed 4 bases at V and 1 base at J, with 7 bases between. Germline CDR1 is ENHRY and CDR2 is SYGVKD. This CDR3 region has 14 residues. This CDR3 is CAISASGNTGELFF. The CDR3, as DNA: TGTGCCATCAGTGCCTCAGGGAACACCGGGGAGCTGTTTTTT.

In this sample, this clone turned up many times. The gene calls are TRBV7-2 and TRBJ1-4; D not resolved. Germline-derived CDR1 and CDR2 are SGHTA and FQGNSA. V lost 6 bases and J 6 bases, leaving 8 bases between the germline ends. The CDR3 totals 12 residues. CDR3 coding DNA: TGTGCCAGCAGAACCTCCGATGAAAAACTGTTTTTT. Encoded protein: CASRTSDEKLFF.

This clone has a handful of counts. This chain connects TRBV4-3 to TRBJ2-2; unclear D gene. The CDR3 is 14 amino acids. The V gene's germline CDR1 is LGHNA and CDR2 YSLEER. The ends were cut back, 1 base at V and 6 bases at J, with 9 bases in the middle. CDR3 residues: CASSQALAPGELFF. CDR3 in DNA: TGCGCCAGCAGCCAAGCTCTCGCCCCCGGGGAGCTGTTTTTT.

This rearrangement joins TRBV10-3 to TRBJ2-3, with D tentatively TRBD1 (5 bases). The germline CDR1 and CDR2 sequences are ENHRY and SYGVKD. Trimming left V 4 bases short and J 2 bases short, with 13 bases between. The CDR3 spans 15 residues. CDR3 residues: CAISVGWGHTDTQYF. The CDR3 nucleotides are TGTGCCATCAGTGTCGGCTGGGGCCACACAGATACGCAGTATTTT.

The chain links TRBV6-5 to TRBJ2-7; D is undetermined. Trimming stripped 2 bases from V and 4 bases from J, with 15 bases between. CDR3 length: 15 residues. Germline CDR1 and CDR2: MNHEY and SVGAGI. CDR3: CASSYSFLDGYEQYF. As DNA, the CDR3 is TGTGCCAGCAGTTACAGCTTCCTTGACGGGTACGAGCAGTACTTC.

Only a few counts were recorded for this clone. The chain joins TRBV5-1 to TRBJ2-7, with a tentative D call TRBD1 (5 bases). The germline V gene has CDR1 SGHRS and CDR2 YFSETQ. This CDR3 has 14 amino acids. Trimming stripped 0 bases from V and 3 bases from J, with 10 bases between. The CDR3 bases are TGCGCCAGCAGCTTGGGACAGTCGCTCTACGAGCAGTACTTC. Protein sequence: CASSLGQSLYEQYF.

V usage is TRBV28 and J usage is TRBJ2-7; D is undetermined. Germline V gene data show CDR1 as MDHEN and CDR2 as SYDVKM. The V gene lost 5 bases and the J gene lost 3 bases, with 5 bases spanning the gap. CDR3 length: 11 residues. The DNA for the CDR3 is TGTGCCAGCAGTCCGAACTACGAGCAGTACTTC. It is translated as CASSPNYEQYF.

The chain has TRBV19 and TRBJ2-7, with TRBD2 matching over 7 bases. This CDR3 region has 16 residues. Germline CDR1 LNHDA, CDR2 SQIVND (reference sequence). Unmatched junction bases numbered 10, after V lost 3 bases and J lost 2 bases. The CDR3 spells CASSIGGSDWAYEQYF. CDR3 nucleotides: TGTGCCAGTAGTATCGGGGGGAGCGACTGGGCCTACGAGCAGTACTTC.

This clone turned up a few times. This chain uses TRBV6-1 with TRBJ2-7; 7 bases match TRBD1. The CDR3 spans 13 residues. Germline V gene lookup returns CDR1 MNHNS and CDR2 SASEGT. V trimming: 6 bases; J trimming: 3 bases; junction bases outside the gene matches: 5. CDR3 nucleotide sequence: TGTGCCAGCAGGACAGGGTACGGCTACGAGCAGTACTTC. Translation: CASRTGYGYEQYF.

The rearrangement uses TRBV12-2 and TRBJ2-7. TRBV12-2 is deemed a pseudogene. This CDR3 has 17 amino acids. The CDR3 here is CASRLPSAIRVDYEQYF. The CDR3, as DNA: TGTGCAAGTCGCTTACCCTCGGCGATCCGTGTAGACTACGAGCAGTACTTC.

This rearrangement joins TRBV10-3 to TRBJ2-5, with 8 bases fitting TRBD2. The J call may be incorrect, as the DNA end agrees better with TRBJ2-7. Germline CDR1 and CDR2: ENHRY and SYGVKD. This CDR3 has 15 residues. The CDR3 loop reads CAISVSGTPSYEQYF. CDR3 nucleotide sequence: TGTGCCATCAGTGTTAGCGGGACTCCCTCCTACGAGCAGTACTTC.

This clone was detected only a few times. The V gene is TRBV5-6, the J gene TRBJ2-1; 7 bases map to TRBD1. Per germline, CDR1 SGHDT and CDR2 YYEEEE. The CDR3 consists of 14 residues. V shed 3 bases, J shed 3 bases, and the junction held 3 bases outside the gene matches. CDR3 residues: CASSSRQGYNEQFF. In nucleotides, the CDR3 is TGTGCCAGCAGCTCCCGACAGGGCTACAATGAGCAGTTCTTC.

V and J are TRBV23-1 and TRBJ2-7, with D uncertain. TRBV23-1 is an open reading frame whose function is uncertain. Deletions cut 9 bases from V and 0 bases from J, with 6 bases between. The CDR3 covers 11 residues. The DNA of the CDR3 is TGCGCCAGTAGCCCCTCCTACGAGCAGTACTTC. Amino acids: CASSPSYEQYF.

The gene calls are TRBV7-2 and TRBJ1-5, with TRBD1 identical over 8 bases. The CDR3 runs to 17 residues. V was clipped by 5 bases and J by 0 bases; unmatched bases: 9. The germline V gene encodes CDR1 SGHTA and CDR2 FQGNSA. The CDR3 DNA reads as TGTGCCAGCAGCCAGGGGTACCAGGGGGCTAGCAATCAGCCCCAGCATTTT. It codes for CASSQGYQGASNQPQHF. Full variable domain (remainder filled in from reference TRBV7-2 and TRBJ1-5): GAGVSQSPSNKVTEKGKDVELRCDPISGHTALYWYRQSLGQGLEFLIYFQGNSAPDKSGLPSDRFSAERTGGSVSTLTIQRTQQEDSAVYLCASSQGYQGASNQPQHFGDGTRLSIL.

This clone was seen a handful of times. The CDR3 is CASSKLSGSWADTQYF. The DNA of the CDR3 is TGTGCCAGCAGCAAACTTAGCGGGAGTTGGGCAGATACGCAGTATTTT. This chain links TRBV9 with TRBJ2-3; 9 bases map to TRBD2. V shed 4 bases and J 4 bases; nucleotides not matched to a gene: 10. CDR3 size: 16 residues. Germline CDR1 SGDLS, CDR2 YYNGEE.

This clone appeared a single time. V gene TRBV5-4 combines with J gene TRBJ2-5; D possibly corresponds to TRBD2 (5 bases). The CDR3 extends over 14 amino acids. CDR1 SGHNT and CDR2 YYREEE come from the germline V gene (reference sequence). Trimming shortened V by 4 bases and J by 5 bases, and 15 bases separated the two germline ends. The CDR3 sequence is CASSQAVGQETQYF. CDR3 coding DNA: TGTGCCAGCAGCCAAGCGGTAGGTCAGGAGACCCAGTACTTC.

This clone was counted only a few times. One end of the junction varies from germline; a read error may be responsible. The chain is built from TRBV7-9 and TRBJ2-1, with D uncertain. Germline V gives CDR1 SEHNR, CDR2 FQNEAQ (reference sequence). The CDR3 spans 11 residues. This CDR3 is CASSQVDEQFF. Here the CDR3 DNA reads TGCGCCAGCAGCCAAGTGGATGAGCAGTTCTTC.

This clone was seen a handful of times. As DNA, the CDR3 is TGTGCCAGCAGCCAAGATGGAACGGAGAGTGTCACTGAAGCTTTCTTT. Translated: CASSQDGTESVTEAFF. The chain couples TRBV4-2 to TRBJ1-1, with D unresolved. CDR3 length equals 16 residues. V was trimmed by 0 bases and J by 4 bases, leaving 15 bases between them. Germline CDR1 and CDR2: LGHNA and YNFKEQ.

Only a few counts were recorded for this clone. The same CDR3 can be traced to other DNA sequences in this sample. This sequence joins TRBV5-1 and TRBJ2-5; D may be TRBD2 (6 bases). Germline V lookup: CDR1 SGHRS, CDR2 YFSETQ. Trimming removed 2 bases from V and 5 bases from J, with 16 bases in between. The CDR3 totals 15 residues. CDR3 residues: CASSLSAEGRETQYF. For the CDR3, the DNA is TGCGCCAGCAGCTTATCGGCGGAGGGGCGTGAGACCCAGTACTTC. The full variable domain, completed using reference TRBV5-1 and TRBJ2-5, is KAGVTQTPRYLIKTRGQQVTLSCSPISGHRSVSWYQQTPGQGLQFLFEYFSETQRNKGNFPGRFSGRQFSNSRSEMNVSTLELGDSALYLCASSLSAEGRETQYFGPGTRLLVL.

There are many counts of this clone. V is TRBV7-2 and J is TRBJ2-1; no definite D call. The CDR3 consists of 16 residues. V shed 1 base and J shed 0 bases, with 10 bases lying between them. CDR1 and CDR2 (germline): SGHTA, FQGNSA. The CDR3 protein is CASSLGVASSYNEQFF. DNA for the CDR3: TGTGCCAGCAGCTTAGGGGTGGCAAGCTCCTACAATGAGCAGTTCTTC.